These 17 T cell receptor beta chains came from one sample sequenced in a study of shared clonotypes between healthy human individuals. Assay: immunoSEQ multiplex PCR; the TCRdb copy retains only in-frame clones and omits some. This sample has about 510,000 clones, with about four fifths found just once. Sequenced: PBMCs. The receptor source for this set is a woman in her forties in good health. Some clones in this sample may be carry-over from other donors' samples.

The chain's CDR3 is CASSPHSNQPQHF. The CDR3 region has the DNA TGTGCCAGCAGCCCCCACAGCAATCAGCCCCAGCATTTT. This chain uses TRBV9 with TRBJ1-5, with D hard to call. V lost 4 bases to trimming and J lost 1 base, with 6 bases between them. Germline CDR1 reads SGDLS; CDR2 reads YYNGEE. The CDR3 runs to 13 residues. Drawing the rest from reference TRBV9 and TRBJ1-5, the complete variable domain is DSGVTQTPKHLITATGQRVTLRCSPRSGDLSVYWYQQSLDQGLQFLIQYYNGEERAKGNILERFSAQQFPDLHSELNLSSLELGDSALYFCASSPHSNQPQHFGDGTRLSIL.

This clone has just one count. This sequence joins TRBV28 and TRBJ1-2, with a weak D call TRBD1 (5 bases). The V end lost 5 bases, the J end lost 9 bases, and 13 bases lay between the germline ends. CDR1 is MDHEN and CDR2 is SYDVKM in the germline V gene. The CDR3 length is 12 residues. CDR3 region: CASSMAQGRYTF. The CDR3 DNA reads as TGTGCCAGCAGTATGGCCCAGGGACGCTACACCTTC.

Here the CDR3 DNA reads TGTGCCAGCAGCTTAATGGGCGGGAACGGCGGGGAGCTGTTTTTT. This encodes CASSLMGGNGGELFF. The chain couples TRBV7-3 to TRBJ2-2, with a tentative D call TRBD2 (6 bases). The germline gives CDR1 SGHTA, CDR2 FQGTGA. The CDR3 loop spans 15 amino acids. V was clipped by 1 base and J by 7 bases, with 13 bases between them.

The genes are TRBV7-9 and TRBJ2-7, with 7 bases matching TRBD1. Germline CDR1 and CDR2: SEHNR and FQNEAQ (reference sequence). Germline trimming cut 6 bases from V and 3 bases from J; bases unmatched to any gene: 8. This CDR3 spans 14 amino acids. CDR3 sequence reads: CASSHTGVDYEQYF. The CDR3 DNA follows: TGTGCCAGCAGTCATACAGGGGTTGACTACGAGCAGTACTTC.

The V call is TRBV7-9, the J call TRBJ2-3; no clear D gene. Deletions cut 2 bases from V and 2 bases from J, with 14 bases between. The length of the CDR3 is 16 residues. The V gene's germline CDR1 is SEHNR and CDR2 FQNEAQ (reference sequence). The DNA for the CDR3 is TGTGCCAGCAGCTTAAGTATGCTTGCGACCACAGATACGCAGTATTTT. It is translated as CASSLSMLATTDTQYF.

This chain links TRBV5-1 with TRBJ1-3, with D unclear. Germline lookup yields CDR1 SGHRS and CDR2 YFSETQ. The CDR3 contains 17 residues. Trimming took off 0 bases at V and 0 bases at J, with 13 bases between the two ends. The CDR3 region is CASSLEYLGSSGNTIYF. CDR3 DNA sequence: TGCGCCAGCAGCTTGGAATACCTGGGCAGCTCTGGAAACACCATATATTTT. Using reference TRBV5-1 and TRBJ1-3 for the parts outside the CDR3, the full variable domain is KAGVTQTPRYLIKTRGQQVTLSCSPISGHRSVSWYQQTPGQGLQFLFEYFSETQRNKGNFPGRFSGRQFSNSRSEMNVSTLELGDSALYLCASSLEYLGSSGNTIYFGEGSWLTVV.

The chain is built from TRBV5-4 and TRBJ2-7; D gene uncertain. CDR3 size: 12 residues. Trimming removed 0 bases from V and 6 bases from J, with 7 bases in between. Germline CDR1 and CDR2: SGHNT and YYREEE (reference sequence). The CDR3 sequence is CASSLGGIEQYF. Here the CDR3 DNA reads TGTGCCAGCAGCTTGGGGGGAATCGAGCAGTACTTC. The variable domain in full, completed from reference TRBV5-4 and TRBJ2-7, reads ETGVTQSPTHLIKTRGQQVTLRCSSQSGHNTVSWYQQALGQGPQFIFQYYREEENGRGNFPPRFSGLQFPNYSSELNVNALELDDSALYLCASSLGGIEQYFGPGTRLTVT.

The chain is built from TRBV18 and TRBJ1-1; 7 bases are shared with TRBD1. The CDR3 has 14 residues. V dropped 2 bases and J dropped 4; count of bases not matched to a gene: 4. Looked up from germline, CDR1 is KGHSH and CDR2 is LQKENI. The CDR3 protein is CASSPNRGSTEAFF. The CDR3 DNA reads as TGTGCCAGCTCACCAAACAGGGGAAGCACTGAAGCTTTCTTT.

The table lists this clone with a few counts. The V and J genes are TRBV18 and TRBJ1-1, with D hard to call. The CDR3 is 12 residues long. The germline V gene encodes CDR1 KGHSH and CDR2 LQKENI. V was shortened by 3 bases and J by 9 bases, with 11 bases between the two germline ends. DNA for the CDR3: TGTGCCAGCTCACCCGTTACGGGGAAAGCTTTCTTT. It translates to CASSPVTGKAFF.

CDR3 nucleotide sequence: TGTGCCATCAGTGAGGAAGACAACGGATCCGAAAAACTGTTTTTT. Translating gives CAISEEDNGSEKLFF. This sequence joins TRBV10-3 and TRBJ1-4; D remains ambiguous. Trimming cost V 2 bases and J 8 bases, with 15 bases left between them. The length of the CDR3 is 15 residues. Germline V gene lookup returns CDR1 ENHRY and CDR2 SYGVKD.

The V and J genes are TRBV28 and TRBJ1-4, with TRBD1 matching 7 bases. Germline V gene sequence: CDR1 MDHEN, CDR2 SYDVKM. V dropped 5 bases and J dropped 0; count of bases not matched to a gene: 6. The CDR3 is 16 amino acids. As DNA, the CDR3 is TGTGCCAGCAGTATAAGACAGGGAGCAACTAATGAAAAACTGTTTTTT. This gives the protein CASSIRQGATNEKLFF. The variable domain in full, with the rest retrieved from reference TRBV28 and TRBJ1-4, is DVKVTQSSRYLVKRTGEKVFLECVQDMDHENMFWYRQDPGLGLRLIYFSYDVKMKEKGDIPEGYSVSREKKERFSLILESASTNQTSMYLCASSIRQGATNEKLFFGSGTQLSVL.

The CDR3 here is CASSLGASGRVYNEQFF. The CDR3, as DNA: TGTGCCAGCAGCTTAGGAGCCAGCGGGAGGGTTTACAATGAGCAGTTCTTC. The chain couples TRBV11-2 to TRBJ2-1; TRBD2 matches at 10 bases. The junction had 7 bases not matched to a gene; V was cut back by 1 base and J by 4 bases. Germline V lookup: CDR1 SGHAT, CDR2 FQNNGV. There are 17 residues in the CDR3.

The chain carries TRBV5-6 and TRBJ2-5; 8 positions match TRBD1. The CDR3 length is 14 residues. Per the germline V gene, CDR1 is SGHDT and CDR2 is YYEEEE. Trimming took 3 bases from V and 5 from J; bases not matched to a gene: 6. The CDR3 DNA reads as TGTGCCAGCAGCTCAGGACAGGGTGGGGAGACCCAGTACTTC. Its translation is CASSSGQGGETQYF.

This clone came up a few times. This rearrangement joins TRBV6-5 to TRBJ1-1; 7 nucleotides align to TRBD1. After removal of 6 bases from V and 13 bases from J, the junction contained 8 bases not matched to a gene. Germline-derived CDR1 and CDR2 are MNHEY and SVGAGI. This CDR3 has 11 amino acids. CDR3 region: CASRQDRAVFF. The DNA of the CDR3 is TGTGCCAGCAGACAAGACAGGGCAGTTTTCTTT.

J is TRBJ2-5 and V is TRBV28; D might be TRBD2 (5 bases). The germline V gene has CDR1 MDHEN and CDR2 SYDVKM. The V gene lost 6 bases and the J gene lost 1 base, with 12 bases spanning the gap. This CDR3 comprises 14 residues. The DNA for the CDR3 is TGTGCCAGCAGAATTCCCGGGGTCCAAGAGACCCAGTACTTC. It codes for CASRIPGVQETQYF.

The chain joins TRBV6-4 to TRBJ2-3; 10 nucleotides match TRBD1. The ends lost 3 bases at V and 5 bases at J; junction bases unmatched: 5. The CDR3 is made up of 15 amino acids. Per the germline V gene, CDR1 is MRHNA and CDR2 is SNTAGT. CDR3: CASSEPGQGGDTQYF. As DNA, the CDR3 is TGTGCCAGCAGTGAGCCCGGACAGGGGGGAGATACGCAGTATTTT.

This clone was recorded only once. The V gene is TRBV10-1, the J gene TRBJ2-7; a possible D gene is TRBD2 (5 bases). Trimming pared 2 bases from V and 2 bases from J, leaving 19 bases between. There are 17 residues in the CDR3. CDR1 and CDR2 (germline): WNHNN, SYGVQD (reference sequence). The CDR3 bases are TGCGCCAGCAGTGAGCGCACAGCCGTAGGACTCACCTACGAGCAGTACTTC. As protein: CASSERTAVGLTYEQYF.